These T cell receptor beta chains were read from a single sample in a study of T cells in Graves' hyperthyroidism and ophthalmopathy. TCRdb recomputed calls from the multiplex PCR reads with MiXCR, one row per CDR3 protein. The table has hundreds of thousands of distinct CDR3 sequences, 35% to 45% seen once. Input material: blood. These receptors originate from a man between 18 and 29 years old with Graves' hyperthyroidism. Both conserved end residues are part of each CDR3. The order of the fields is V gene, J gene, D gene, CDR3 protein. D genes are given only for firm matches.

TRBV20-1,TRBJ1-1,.,CSASSPGGKAFF
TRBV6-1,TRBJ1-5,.,CASSYRRNQPQHF
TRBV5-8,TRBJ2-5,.,CASSLMWRGQETQYF
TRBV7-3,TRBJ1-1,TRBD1,CASSLTGRNTEAFF
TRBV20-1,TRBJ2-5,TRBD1,CSARDQGAQETQYF
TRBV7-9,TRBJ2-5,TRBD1,CASSLRRGQEHETQYF
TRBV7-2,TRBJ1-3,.,CASTVAGFGNTIYF
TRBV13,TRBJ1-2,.,CASSLRDLYGYTF
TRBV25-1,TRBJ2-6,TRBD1,CARTGANSGANVLTF
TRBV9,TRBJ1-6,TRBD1,CASSVDQGAYNSPLHF
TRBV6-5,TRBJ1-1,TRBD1,CASRMDRVTTEAFF
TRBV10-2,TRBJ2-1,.,CASWDLQGPEQFF
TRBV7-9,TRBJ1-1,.,CASSGDRSEAFF
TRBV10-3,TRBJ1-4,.,CASSSPIQRSNEKLFF
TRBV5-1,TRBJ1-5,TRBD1,CASSLGDREISNQPQHF
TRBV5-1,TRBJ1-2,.,CASSLEALQSPYTF
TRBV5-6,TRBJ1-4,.,CASSFGRDEKLFF
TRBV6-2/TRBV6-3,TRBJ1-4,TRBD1,CASSNGQDPNEKLFF
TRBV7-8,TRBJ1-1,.,CASSLVIGMDTEAFF
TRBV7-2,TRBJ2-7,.,CASSLDTARPHEQYF
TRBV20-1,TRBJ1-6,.,CSARPHDRTYNSPLHF
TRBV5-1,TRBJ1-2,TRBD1,CASSLGDRAGGYTF
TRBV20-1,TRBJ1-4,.,CSAREIGGGNEKLFF
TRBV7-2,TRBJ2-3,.,CASSPRTTPDTQYF
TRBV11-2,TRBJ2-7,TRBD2,CASSLGHGLADYEQYF
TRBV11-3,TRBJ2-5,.,CASSLYDQETQYF
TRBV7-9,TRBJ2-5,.,CASSLAGAQKTQYF
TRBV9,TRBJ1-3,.,CASSFVGDSGNTIYF
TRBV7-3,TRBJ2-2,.,CASSDGGGELFF
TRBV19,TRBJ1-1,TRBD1,CASSIWDRYNTEAFF
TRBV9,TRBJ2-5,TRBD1,CASSVEGGTGEQETQYF
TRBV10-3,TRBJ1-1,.,CAISGAQARTEAFF
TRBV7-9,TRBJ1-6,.,CASSLPEADSPLHF
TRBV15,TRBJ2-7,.,CATSNMSYEQYF
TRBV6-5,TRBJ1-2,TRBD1,CAGSLSTGNYGYTF
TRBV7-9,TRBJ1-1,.,CASSLPGLTEAFF
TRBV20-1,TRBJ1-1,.,CSASPTGNTEAFF
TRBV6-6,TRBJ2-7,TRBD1,CASSWADRGGEQYF